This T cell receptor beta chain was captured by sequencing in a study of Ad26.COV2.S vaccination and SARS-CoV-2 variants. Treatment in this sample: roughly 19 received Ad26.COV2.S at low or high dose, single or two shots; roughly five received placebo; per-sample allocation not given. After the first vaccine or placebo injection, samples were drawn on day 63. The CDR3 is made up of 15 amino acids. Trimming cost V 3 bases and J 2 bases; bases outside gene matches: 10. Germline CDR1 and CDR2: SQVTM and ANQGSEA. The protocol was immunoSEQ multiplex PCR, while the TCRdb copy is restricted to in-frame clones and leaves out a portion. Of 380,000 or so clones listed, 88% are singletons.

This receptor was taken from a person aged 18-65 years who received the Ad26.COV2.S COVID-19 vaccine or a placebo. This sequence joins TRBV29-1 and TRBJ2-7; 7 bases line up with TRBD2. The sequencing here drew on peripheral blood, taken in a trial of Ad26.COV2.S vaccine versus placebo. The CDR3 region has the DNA TGCAGCGTTGATAGGGGAGGGGCTATCCCCTACGAGCAGTACTTC. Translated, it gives CSVDRGGAIPYEQYF.